This TCR beta chain was identified in a study of T cell responses to AZD1222 COVID-19 vaccine. Study-level background: Pooled together were second doses at about 4 or about 12 weeks.

Assay: immunoSEQ multiplex PCR; the TCRdb copy retains only in-frame clones and omits some. The table lists about 140,000 clones, 80% to 95% of them singletons. The source material was peripheral blood, sampled on day 0 of AZD1222 vaccination. This sequence originates from an adult in good health.

The chain's CDR3 is CSVLGVGEQYF. The CDR3 DNA reads TGCAGCGTTCTCGGGGTTGGCGAGCAGTACTTC. This rearrangement joins TRBV29-1 to TRBJ2-7; TRBD2 is a possible D gene (5 bases). Per the germline V gene, CDR1 is SQVTM and CDR2 is ANQGSEA. The V gene lost 5 bases and the J gene lost 6 bases, with 11 bases spanning the gap. The CDR3 runs 11 residues.